This T cell receptor beta chain was captured by sequencing in a study of T-cell reconstitution after alpha-beta-depleted transplantation in children. The CDR3 runs 14 residues. Trimming shortened V by 3 bases and J by 2 bases, and 10 bases separated the two germline ends. Germline lookup yields CDR1 LNHDA and CDR2 SQIVND (reference sequence). Unique molecular identifiers featured in how the TCRbeta library was prepared. Via MiXCR, TCRdb re-called the PCR reads, giving one row per CDR3 protein. The sample holds about 980,000 distinct CDR3 sequences, about 31% seen once. Sequencing used PBMCs, mostly from graft donor cells, obtained 360 days after TCRalphabeta/CD19-depleted stem cell transplant. This receptor was obtained from a boy under two years old who had a stem cell transplant for SCID, so the T cells may come from the graft donor. The chain recombines TRBV19 with TRBJ1-1; D unclear. The CDR3 spells CASSMATTNTEAFF. The DNA of the CDR3 is TGTGCCAGTAGTATGGCGACGACTAACACTGAAGCTTTCTTT.